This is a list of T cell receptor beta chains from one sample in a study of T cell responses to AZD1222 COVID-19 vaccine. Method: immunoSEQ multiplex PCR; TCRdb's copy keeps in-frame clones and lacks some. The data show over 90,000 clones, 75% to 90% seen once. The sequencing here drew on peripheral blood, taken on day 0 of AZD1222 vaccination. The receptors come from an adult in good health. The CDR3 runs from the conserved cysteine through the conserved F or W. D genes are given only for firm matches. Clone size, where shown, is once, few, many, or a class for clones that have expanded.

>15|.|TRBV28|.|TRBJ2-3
CASSLTGLLPDTQYF
TGTGCCAGCAGTTTGACAGGCCTGTTGCCAGATACGCAGTATTTT
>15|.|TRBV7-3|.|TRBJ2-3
CASSPGQTHTDTQYF
TGTGCCAGCAGCCCCGGACAGACACACACAGATACGCAGTATTTT
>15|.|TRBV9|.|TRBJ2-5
CASSVAQGYQETQYF
TGTGCCAGCAGCGTAGCTCAAGGGTACCAAGAGACCCAGTACTTC
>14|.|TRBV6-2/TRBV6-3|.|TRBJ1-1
CASSTHQGGGEAFF
TGTGCCAGCAGTACACATCAGGGAGGTGGTGAAGCTTTCTTT
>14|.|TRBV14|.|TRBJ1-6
CASSQETGYSPLHF
TGTGCCAGCAGCCAAGAGACAGGCTATTCACCCCTCCACTTT
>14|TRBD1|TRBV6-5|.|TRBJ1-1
CASRDGQGGTEAFF
TGTGCCAGCAGAGACGGACAGGGCGGGACTGAAGCTTTCTTT
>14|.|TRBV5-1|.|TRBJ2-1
CASSLGVQANEQFF
TGCGCCAGCAGCTTGGGGGTTCAGGCGAATGAGCAGTTCTTC
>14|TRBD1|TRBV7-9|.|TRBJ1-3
CASTIGGTGNTIYF
TGTGCCAGCACCATAGGGGGCACTGGAAACACCATATATTTT
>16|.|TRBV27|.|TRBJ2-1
CASSLSLRQAYNEQFF
TGTGCCAGCAGTTTATCGCTGAGGCAAGCCTACAATGAGCAGTTCTTC
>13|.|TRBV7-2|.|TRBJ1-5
CASSDRYNQPQHF
TGTGCCAGCAGCGACAGGTACAATCAGCCCCAGCATTTT
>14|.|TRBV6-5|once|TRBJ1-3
CASRYDSSGNTIYF
TGTGCCAGCAGGTATGACAGCTCTGGAAACACCATATATTTT
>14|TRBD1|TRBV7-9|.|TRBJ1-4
CASSLGQGQEKLFF
TGTGCCAGCAGCTTAGGACAGGGACAAGAAAAACTGTTTTTT
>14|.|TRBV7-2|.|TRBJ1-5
CASTRGGGIQPQHF
TGTGCCAGCACCCGCGGTGGGGGGATACAGCCCCAGCATTTT
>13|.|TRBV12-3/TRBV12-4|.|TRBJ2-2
CASSFSQGGELFF
TGTGCCAGCAGTTTCTCACAGGGCGGGGAGCTGTTTTTT
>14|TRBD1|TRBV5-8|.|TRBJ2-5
CASTIGTGQETQYF
TGTGCCAGCACAATCGGGACAGGCCAAGAGACCCAGTACTTC
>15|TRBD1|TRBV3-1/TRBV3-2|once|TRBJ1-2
CASSPGGQGSYGYTF
TGTGCCAGCAGCCCGGGGGGACAGGGGTCCTATGGCTACACCTTC
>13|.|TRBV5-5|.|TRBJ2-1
CASSLVSGNEQFF
TGTGCCAGCAGCTTGGTTTCAGGCAATGAGCAGTTCTTC